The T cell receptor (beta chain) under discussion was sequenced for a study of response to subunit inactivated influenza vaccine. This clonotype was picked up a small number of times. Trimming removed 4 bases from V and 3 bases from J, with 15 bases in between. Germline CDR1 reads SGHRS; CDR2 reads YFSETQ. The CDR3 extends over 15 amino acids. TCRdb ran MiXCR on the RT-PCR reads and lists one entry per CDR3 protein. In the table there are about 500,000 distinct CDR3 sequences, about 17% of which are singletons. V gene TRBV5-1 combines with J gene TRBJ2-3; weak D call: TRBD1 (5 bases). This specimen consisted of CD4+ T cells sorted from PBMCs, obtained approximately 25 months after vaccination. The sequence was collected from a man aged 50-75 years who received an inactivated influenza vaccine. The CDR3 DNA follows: TGCGCCAGCAGCCCGAAGGCAGGGCGTACAGATACGCAGTATTTT. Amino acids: CASSPKAGRTDTQYF.